The 27 T cell receptor beta chains below all came from one sample that was sequenced in a study of blood T cell repertoires in COVID-19 (dated by TCRdb to the early 2020s). Library creation used the immunoSEQ multiplex PCR assay. This immuneACCESS table, as held by TCRdb, lists in-frame sequences with V and J called but not all clones. Of the missing ones, under half trace to an unresolved V gene in checked studies; the others have no known cause. This sample lists fewer than 200,000 clones; roughly nine tenths were detected once. The top ten hold around 1.2% of the sample. The sequenced material came from PBMCs or T cells enriched from blood (not recorded which). These receptors all come from a human donor with acute COVID-19. The donor label of this sample is uncertain.

The chain recombines TRBV7-9 with TRBJ2-7; D possibly corresponds to TRBD1 (5 bases). Trimming stripped 4 bases from V and 7 bases from J, with 20 bases between. The CDR3 totals 15 residues. Germline V lookup: CDR1 SEHNR, CDR2 FQNEAQ (reference sequence). The chain's CDR3 is CASSSLSLGVGEQYF. DNA of the CDR3: TGTGCCAGCAGCTCGCTATCGCTAGGGGTGGGAGAGCAGTACTTC.

J is TRBJ1-1 and V is TRBV18; TRBD1 matches 10 bases. The CDR3 runs 17 residues. In germline, CDR1 is KGHSH, CDR2 LQKENI. Trimming cost V 3 bases and J 1 base; bases outside gene matches: 8. Here the CDR3 reads CASSPGTGADKNTEAFF. Here the CDR3 DNA reads TGTGCCAGCTCACCTGGGACAGGGGCTGACAAGAACACTGAAGCTTTCTTT.

The chain links TRBV4-1 to TRBJ1-5; D not certain. The V and J ends lost 4 bases and 4 bases respectively, with 20 bases between them. This CDR3 comprises 17 residues. CDR1 MGHRA and CDR2 YSYEKL come from the germline V gene. The CDR3 bases are TGCGCCAGCAGCCCCCGCCCCCCCGGGGAGAGGAATCAGCCCCAGCATTTT. Protein sequence: CASSPRPPGERNQPQHF.

This clone was counted only a few times. The CDR3 DNA follows: TGTGCCAGCAGCCAAGATCTGAGACAGGCAACTAATGAAAAACTGTTTTTT. This gives the protein CASSQDLRQATNEKLFF. This chain joins TRBV4-2 and TRBJ1-4; D is possibly TRBD1 (6 bases). Trimming cost V 0 bases and J 0 bases, with 11 bases left between them. Germline V lookup: CDR1 LGHNA, CDR2 YNFKEQ. The CDR3 totals 17 residues.

The chain carries TRBV7-9 and TRBJ2-7; weak D call: TRBD2 (5 bases). The CDR3 loop spans 14 amino acids. Trimming removed 2 bases from V and 3 bases from J, with 11 bases in between. From germline, CDR1 is SEHNR and CDR2 FQNEAQ (reference sequence). The CDR3 here is CASSLSRGFYEQYF. DNA of the CDR3: TGTGCCAGCAGCTTAAGTAGAGGGTTCTACGAGCAGTACTTC.

Details on this clone: Mismatch with germline at one junction end may stem from a read error. This rearrangement joins TRBV5-6 to TRBJ1-2, with D perhaps TRBD1 (5 bases). This CDR3 region has 15 residues. The germline CDR1 and CDR2 sequences are SGHDT and YYEEEE. CDR3 region: CASRLEVGLNYGYTF. DNA for the CDR3: TGTGCCAGCAGATTGGAGGTGGGACTTAACTATGGCTACACCTTC.

The genes are TRBV13 and TRBJ2-7; D is perhaps TRBD1 (6 bases). The CDR3 sequence is 13 residues long. Germline CDR1 is PRHDT and CDR2 is FYEKMQ (reference sequence). The germline V and J ends were trimmed by 5 bases and 1 base, with 9 bases remaining between them. This chain's CDR3 is CASSPGQSYEQYF. The CDR3 bases are TGTGCCAGCAGCCCAGGACAGTCCTACGAGCAGTACTTC.

For the CDR3, the DNA is TGTGCCAGCAGTCAAGCGACAGGGGGCTACGAGCAGTACTTC. Encoded protein: CASSQATGGYEQYF. V is TRBV6-2 or TRBV6-3 and J is TRBJ2-7, with 9 bases aligning to TRBD1. This CDR3 is 14 amino acids long. V was clipped by 5 bases and J by 3 bases; unmatched bases: 5. Germline V gene lookup returns CDR1 MNHEY and CDR2 SVGEGT.

The chain is built from TRBV19 and TRBJ2-1; 8 bases fit TRBD1. Unmatched junction bases numbered 3, after V lost 4 bases and J lost 7 bases. Germline V CDR1 and CDR2: LNHDA, SQIVND (reference sequence). CDR3 length: 13 amino acids. The chain's CDR3 is CASSTQGANEQFF. The CDR3 DNA is TGTGCCAGTAGTACTCAGGGGGCAAATGAGCAGTTCTTC.

V is TRBV5-1 and J is TRBJ1-2; D is perhaps TRBD1 (5 bases). The CDR3 has 16 amino acids. From germline, CDR1 is SGHRS and CDR2 YFSETQ. Trimming took 3 bases from V and 4 from J, leaving 19 bases between them. The CDR3 is CASSSGTAGRVYGYTF. CDR3 coding DNA: TGCGCCAGCAGCTCAGGAACGGCGGGGCGGGTCTATGGCTACACCTTC.

This chain uses TRBV4-3 with TRBJ1-1; no definite D call. Trimming took 1 base from V and 0 from J, leaving 6 bases between them. Germline CDR1 LGHNA, CDR2 YSLEER. The CDR3 is made up of 14 amino acids. CDR3 residues: CASSQVDMNTEAFF. The CDR3 bases are TGCGCCAGCAGCCAAGTAGACATGAACACTGAAGCTTTCTTT.

The chain uses TRBV11-3 and TRBJ2-3, with D possibly TRBD2 on 7 matching bases. V lost 5 bases, J lost 6 bases, and 15 bases lay in between. There are 14 residues in the CDR3. Germline V CDR1 and CDR2: SGHNT, YENEEA. Written as DNA, the CDR3 is TGTGCCAGCAGCCTCGGGGGGCCCACGGATACGCAGTATTTT. Translating it yields CASSLGGPTDTQYF.

The gene calls are TRBV7-2 and TRBJ2-5, with 8 nucleotides matching TRBD1. The germline V gene encodes CDR1 SGHTA and CDR2 FQGNSA. The CDR3 is 14 amino acids. Trimming removed 5 bases from V and 4 bases from J; junction bases left unmatched: 6. DNA for the CDR3: TGTGCCAGCAGCCCGTTAACAGGGGGAGAGACCCAGTACTTC. As protein: CASSPLTGGETQYF.

The CDR3 here is CASSTTRTGNTGELFF. As DNA, the CDR3 is TGTGCCAGCAGTACCACTAGGACGGGGAACACCGGGGAGCTGTTTTTT. The chain has TRBV2 and TRBJ2-2; D is perhaps TRBD2 (5 bases). The germline V gene encodes CDR1 SNHLY and CDR2 FYNNEI. The CDR3 contains 16 residues. Trimming cost V 5 bases and J 1 base, with 14 bases left between them.

This clone occurred once. The chain links TRBV5-6 to TRBJ1-2; D unclear. This CDR3 comprises 15 residues. The ends were cut back, 4 bases at V and 4 bases at J, with 17 bases in the middle. CDR1 SGHDT and CDR2 YYEEEE come from the germline V gene. Written as DNA, the CDR3 is TGTGCCAGCAGCCTGCTTGAGGCCCCACGCTATGGCTACACCTTC. Its translation is CASSLLEAPRYGYTF. The full variable domain, in which reference TRBV5-6 and TRBJ1-2 provide the parts outside the CDR3, is DAGVTQSPTHLIKTRGQQVTLRCSPKSGHDTVSWYQQALGQGPQFIFQYYEEEERQRGNFPDRFSGHQFPNYSSELNVNALLLGDSALYLCASSLLEAPRYGYTFGSGTRLTVV.

The chain combines TRBV6-2 or TRBV6-3 with TRBJ2-2, with D hard to call. Trimming removed 6 bases from V and 8 bases from J, with 10 bases in between. Germline lookup yields CDR1 MNHEY and CDR2 SVGEGT. CDR3 size: 12 residues. The CDR3 bases are TGTGCCAGCAGCCCGACTCGAGGGGAGCTGTTTTTT. Its protein product is CASSPTRGELFF.

This sequence joins TRBV4-1 and TRBJ1-1; 10 nucleotides align to TRBD1. J was trimmed by 4 bases and V by 5 bases; bases with no gene match: 7. This CDR3 is built from 15 residues. Germline values: CDR1 MGHRA, CDR2 YSYEKL. CDR3 DNA: TGCGCCAGCAGCGCGACAGGGGGCGCGGGCACTGAAGCTTTCTTT. Translated: CASSATGGAGTEAFF.

The genes are TRBV4-1 and TRBJ1-4; D not resolved. Germline V gene lookup returns CDR1 MGHRA and CDR2 YSYEKL. The CDR3 loop spans 12 amino acids. V lost 1 base to trimming and J lost 8 bases, with 5 bases between them. The CDR3, as DNA: TGCGCCAGCAGCCAAGTCGCGGAAAAACTGTTTTTT. Translation: CASSQVAEKLFF.

CDR3 sequence reads: CASSGAGTYGYTF. DNA of the CDR3: TGTGCCAGCAGTGGGGCGGGGACCTATGGCTACACCTTC. This rearrangement joins TRBV25-1 to TRBJ1-2; possible D gene TRBD1, 5 bases. CDR3 length: 13 amino acids. Trimming took off 4 bases at V and 4 bases at J, with 10 bases between the two ends. Germline V gene lookup returns CDR1 MGHDK and CDR2 SYGVNS.

This clone has a handful of counts. The gene calls are TRBV19 and TRBJ2-2, with D possibly matching TRBD2 (6 bases). Between the trimmed V and J ends, which lost 5 bases and 1 base, there was a span of 17 bases. This CDR3 is 17 amino acids long. Germline CDR1 and CDR2: LNHDA and SQIVND (reference sequence). The CDR3 is CASSPPQAGVNTGELFF. For the CDR3, the DNA is TGTGCCAGTAGTCCACCCCAAGCGGGTGTGAACACCGGGGAGCTGTTTTTT.

This chain connects TRBV7-8 to TRBJ1-6; D gene uncertain. V was cut by 1 base and J by 5 bases, with 9 bases left in between. The CDR3 runs to 15 residues. CDR1 is SGHVS, CDR2 FQNEAQ, per germline. CDR3 residues: CASSLDPGDNSPLHF. The CDR3, as DNA: TGTGCCAGCAGCTTAGATCCAGGCGATAATTCACCCCTCCACTTT.

This chain joins TRBV5-5 and TRBJ2-3, with 12 bases that match TRBD1. The CDR3 has 15 residues. V was clipped by 3 bases and J by 6 bases; unmatched bases: 5. From germline, CDR1 is SGHKS and CDR2 YYEKEE (reference sequence). CDR3 in amino acids: CASSSGTGGLDTQYF. The CDR3 DNA follows: TGTGCCAGCAGCTCCGGGACAGGGGGCCTGGATACGCAGTATTTT. Based on the CDR3 plus reference TRBV5-5 and TRBJ2-3, the full variable domain is DAGVTQSPTHLIKTRGQQVTLRCSPISGHKSVSWYQQVLGQGPQFIFQYYEKEERGRGNFPDRFSARQFPNYSSELNVNALLLGDSALYLCASSSGTGGLDTQYFGPGTRLTVL.

The rearrangement links TRBV15 to TRBJ2-7; 7 bases fit TRBD2. The CDR3 is 17 residues long. Germline V gene data show CDR1 as LNHNV and CDR2 as YYDKDF (reference sequence). V gave up 0 bases and J gave up 1 base; unmatched junction bases: 9. In nucleotides, the CDR3 is TGTGCCACCAGCAGAGATGGTAGCGGGCAGGTTTCCTACGAGCAGTACTTC. It yields the protein CATSRDGSGQVSYEQYF.

The V gene is TRBV2, the J gene TRBJ1-1; TRBD1 matches 11 bases. Germline values: CDR1 SNHLY, CDR2 FYNNEI. The junction had 7 bases not matched to a gene; V was cut back by 7 bases and J by 0 bases. The CDR3 length is 16 residues. This chain's CDR3 is CASTQGQGALNTEAFF. CDR3 nucleotides: TGTGCCAGCACCCAAGGACAGGGGGCTTTGAACACTGAAGCTTTCTTT.

Only one count was recorded for this clone. The chain combines TRBV5-4 with TRBJ1-1, with D tentatively TRBD1 (5 bases). Trimming took off 2 bases at V and 7 bases at J, with 18 bases between the two ends. The CDR3 is made up of 15 amino acids. The germline CDR1 and CDR2 sequences are SGHNT and YYREEE (reference sequence). DNA for the CDR3: TGTGCCAGCAGCTTTCGGGGGGGGAACACTGGTGAAGCTTTCTTT. This codes for CASSFRGGNTGEAFF.

The V and J genes are TRBV7-8 and TRBJ1-1; 9 nucleotides line up with TRBD1. Germline CDR1 SGHVS, CDR2 FQNEAQ. The CDR3 is 17 residues long. The V and J ends lost 6 bases and 1 base, in that order; junction bases with no gene match: 12. The CDR3: CASRPFTGTGRNTEAFF. CDR3 DNA: TGTGCCAGCAGACCCTTTACCGGGACAGGGAGGAACACTGAAGCTTTCTTT.

V and J are TRBV5-4 and TRBJ1-5; 7 bases line up with TRBD1. Germline CDR1 is SGHNT and CDR2 is YYREEE (reference sequence). The J segment lost 6 bases and the V segment lost 3 bases, leaving 12 bases of the junction unmatched. The CDR3 consists of 16 residues. CDR3 DNA sequence: TGTGCCAGCAGCTGGGACCACAGGGGACCGGGTCAGCCCCAGCATTTT. Its translation: CASSWDHRGPGQPQHF.